What follows are 5 T cell receptor beta chains derived from one specimen sequenced in a study of T cell responses to AZD1222 COVID-19 vaccine. Assay used: immunoSEQ multiplex PCR; TCRdb lists only in-frame clones, some missing. The sample shows about 140,000 clones, roughly 89% of them seen only once. The specimen was peripheral blood, collected on day 0 of AZD1222 vaccination. All receptors derive from an adult in good health.

This clone was seen just once. The chain uses TRBV7-3 and TRBJ2-7; D call uncertain. Germline CDR1 SGHTA, CDR2 FQGTGA. The CDR3 runs 14 residues. V lost 4 bases to trimming and J lost 5 bases, with 15 bases between them. This CDR3 reads CASSSTPTTNEQYF. The CDR3 bases are TGTGCCAGCAGCTCTACCCCAACAACAAACGAGCAGTACTTC.

The rearrangement joins TRBV24-1 to TRBJ2-1; possibly TRBD1 for D (5 bases). The length of the CDR3 is 12 residues. The germline V gene encodes CDR1 KGHDR and CDR2 SFDVKD. V lost 3 bases and J 7 bases, leaving 6 bases between the germline ends. CDR3 residues: CATSDRGNEQFF. In DNA form, the CDR3 reads TGTGCCACCAGTGATAGGGGTAATGAGCAGTTCTTC.

The rearrangement joins TRBV6-4 to TRBJ2-2, with a weak D call TRBD2 (6 bases). The length of the CDR3 is 17 residues. The ends were cut back, 2 bases at V and 5 bases at J, with 18 bases in the middle. Germline V gene sequence: CDR1 MRHNA, CDR2 SNTAGT. The CDR3 DNA reads TGTGCCAGCAGTGACCCAAGGGACTCCTCGGGGACCGGGGAGCTGTTTTTT. It translates to CASSDPRDSSGTGELFF.

The CDR3 nucleotides read TGTGCCAGCAGCTTGGCCTTCTCCTATAATTCACCCCTCCACTTT. It translates to CASSLAFSYNSPLHF. V usage is TRBV7-2 and J usage is TRBJ1-6, with D hard to call. V lost 3 bases, J lost 0 bases, and 6 bases lay in between. The CDR3 is 15 amino acids. Germline loops: CDR1 SGHTA, CDR2 FQGNSA.

The V gene is TRBV18, the J gene TRBJ1-2; the D gene is possibly TRBD1 (5 bases). The CDR3 length is 14 residues. Trimming pared 1 base from V and 0 bases from J, leaving 6 bases between. The V gene's germline CDR1 is KGHSH and CDR2 LQKENI. The CDR3 coding sequence is TGTGCCAGCTCACCACAACAGGCTAACTATGGCTACACCTTC. Translation gives CASSPQQANYGYTF.